The T cell receptor beta chain described here comes from a study of T cell responses to AZD1222 COVID-19 vaccine. Study-wide points: Regions left unmutated in variants are reportedly the target of nearly half of spike-specific TCRs. Every sample of the repertoires postdated the peak T cell response.

Regarding this clone: Its antigen remains unknown.

Per germline, CDR1 MDHEN and CDR2 SYDVKM. This CDR3 has 14 amino acids. The germline V and J ends were trimmed by 2 bases and 3 bases, with 7 bases remaining between them. Here immunoSEQ multiplex PCR was the method, and the copy in TCRdb shows in-frame clones only, minus some. This sample has more than 85,000 clones, with around 89% found just once. The chain recombines TRBV28 with TRBJ2-2; weak D call: TRBD1 (5 bases). This TCR derives from an adult in good health. This specimen consisted of peripheral blood, obtained on day 0 of AZD1222 vaccination. CDR3 sequence: CASSLGQDTGELFF. The CDR3 region has the DNA TGTGCCAGCAGTTTAGGACAAGACACCGGGGAGCTGTTTTTT.